These 7 T cell receptor beta chains came from one sample sequenced in a study of technical replicates of blood from a handful of donors. Repertoires were generated with immunoSEQ multiplex PCR, while TCRdb's copy carries only in-frame clones and drops some. The data contain approximately 81,000 clones, approximately 95% of them singletons. The sequenced sample was T cells isolated from PBMCs. Receptor source: a human donor in good health.

The chain couples TRBV29-1 to TRBJ2-7, with 7 nucleotides matching TRBD1. V lost 6 bases, J lost 2 bases, and 4 bases stayed unmatched. Germline V gene data show CDR1 as SQVTM and CDR2 as ANQGSEA. There are 12 residues in the CDR3. The CDR3 spells CSVVGQTYEQYF. CDR3 DNA: TGCAGCGTCGTGGGACAGACCTACGAGCAGTACTTC.

V gene TRBV7-9 combines with J gene TRBJ2-7, with D uncertain. The CDR3 is made up of 12 amino acids. The V gene's germline CDR1 is SEHNR and CDR2 FQNEAQ (reference sequence). Trimming removed 2 bases at V and 3 bases at J, with 5 bases between. The CDR3 DNA reads TGTGCCAGCAGCTTATCGGGCTACGAGCAGTACTTC. It codes for CASSLSGYEQYF.

CDR3 DNA: TGCAGCGTTGACCCAGGTCGAGGGGAAAAACTGTTTTTT. This gives the protein CSVDPGRGEKLFF. The J gene is TRBJ1-4, the V gene TRBV29-1; the D is unclear. The germline CDR1 and CDR2 sequences are SQVTM and ANQGSEA. The CDR3 has 13 amino acids. V shed 3 bases and J shed 8 bases, with 13 bases lying between them. Together with reference TRBV29-1 and TRBJ1-4, the CDR3 gives the full variable domain: SAVISQKPSRDICQRGTSLTIQCQVDSQVTMMFWYRQQPGQSLTLIATANQGSEATYESGFVIDKFPISRPNLTFSTLTVSNMSPEDSSIYLCSVDPGRGEKLFFGSGTQLSVL.

The chain has TRBV21-1 and TRBJ1-2; the DNA was not compared with TRBD1, the D call given in the table. TRBV21-1 is a pseudogene locus. CDR3 length equals 20 residues. For the CDR3, the DNA is TGTGCCAGCAGCAAAGTAGGTGGGGACAGGGGGCCTCCAGGGGGGTATGGCTACACCTTC. It encodes CASSKVGGDRGPPGGYGYTF.

This clone turned up a few times. The chain joins TRBV11-3 to TRBJ2-2; D might be TRBD2 (6 bases). Per the germline V gene, CDR1 is SGHNT and CDR2 is YENEEA. The CDR3 is 16 amino acids. The ends were cut back, 3 bases at V and 3 bases at J, with 14 bases in the middle. The CDR3 reads CASSLGLWGDTGELFF. The CDR3 DNA reads TGTGCCAGCAGCTTGGGGCTCTGGGGGGACACCGGGGAGCTGTTTTTT.

This chain joins TRBV14 and TRBJ2-7; D is undetermined. Germline V CDR1 and CDR2: SGHDN, FVKESK. Deletions cut 4 bases from V and 3 bases from J, with 10 bases between. The CDR3 extends over 13 amino acids. For the CDR3, the DNA is TGTGCCAGCAGCCTCCTCGACTTCTACGAGCAGTACTTC. Translating gives CASSLLDFYEQYF.

This clone occurred once. V usage is TRBV4-1 and J usage is TRBJ2-5; no clear D. The CDR3 contains 13 residues. The ends were cut back, 1 base at V and 5 bases at J, with 8 bases in the middle. CDR1 is MGHRA, CDR2 YSYEKL, per germline. The CDR3 DNA reads as TGCGCCAGCAGCCAAGTTATATCGGAGACCCAGTACTTC. This gives the protein CASSQVISETQYF.